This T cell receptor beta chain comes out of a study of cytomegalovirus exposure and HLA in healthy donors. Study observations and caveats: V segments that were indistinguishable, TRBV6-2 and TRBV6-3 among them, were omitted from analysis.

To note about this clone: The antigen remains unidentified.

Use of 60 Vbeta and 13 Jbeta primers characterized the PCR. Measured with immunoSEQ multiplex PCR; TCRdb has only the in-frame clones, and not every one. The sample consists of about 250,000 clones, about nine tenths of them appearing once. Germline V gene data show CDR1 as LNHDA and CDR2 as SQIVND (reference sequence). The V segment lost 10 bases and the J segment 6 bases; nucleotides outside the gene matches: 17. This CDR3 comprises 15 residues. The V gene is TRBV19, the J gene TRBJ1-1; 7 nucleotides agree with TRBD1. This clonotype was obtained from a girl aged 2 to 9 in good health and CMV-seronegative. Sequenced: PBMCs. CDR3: CATTPPGGLLAEAFF. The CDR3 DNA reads TGTGCCACTACACCCCCAGGGGGATTATTGGCTGAAGCTTTCTTT.